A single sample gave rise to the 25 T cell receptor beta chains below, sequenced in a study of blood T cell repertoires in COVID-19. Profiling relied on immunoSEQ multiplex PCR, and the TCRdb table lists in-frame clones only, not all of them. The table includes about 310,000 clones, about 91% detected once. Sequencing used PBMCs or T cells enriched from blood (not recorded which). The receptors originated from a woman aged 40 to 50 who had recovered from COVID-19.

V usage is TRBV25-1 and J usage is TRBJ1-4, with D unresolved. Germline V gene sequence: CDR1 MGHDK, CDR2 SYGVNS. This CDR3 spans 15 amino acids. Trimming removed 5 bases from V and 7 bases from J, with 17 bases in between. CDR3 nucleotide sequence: TGTGCCAGCAGTAAACCCGGGATGAAGGGTGAAAAACTGTTTTTT. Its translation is CASSKPGMKGEKLFF.

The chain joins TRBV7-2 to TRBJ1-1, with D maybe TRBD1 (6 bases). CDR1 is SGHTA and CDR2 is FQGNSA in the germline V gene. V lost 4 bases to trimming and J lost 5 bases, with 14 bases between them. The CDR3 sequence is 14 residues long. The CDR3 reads CASSSLGGGTEAFF. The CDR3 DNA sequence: TGTGCCAGCAGCTCCCTTGGGGGCGGAACTGAAGCTTTCTTT.

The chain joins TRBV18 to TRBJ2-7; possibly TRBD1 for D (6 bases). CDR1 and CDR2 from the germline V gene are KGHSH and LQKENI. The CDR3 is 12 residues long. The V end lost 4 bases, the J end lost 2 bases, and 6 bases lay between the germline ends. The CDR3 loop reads CASSQGAYEQYF. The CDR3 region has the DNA TGTGCCAGCTCACAGGGGGCCTACGAGCAGTACTTC.

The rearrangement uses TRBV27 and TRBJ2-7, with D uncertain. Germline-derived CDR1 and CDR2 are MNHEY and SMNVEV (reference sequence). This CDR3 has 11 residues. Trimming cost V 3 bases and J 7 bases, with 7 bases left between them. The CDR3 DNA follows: TGTGCCAGCAGTTTCGGGTTTGAGCAGTACTTC. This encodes CASSFGFEQYF.

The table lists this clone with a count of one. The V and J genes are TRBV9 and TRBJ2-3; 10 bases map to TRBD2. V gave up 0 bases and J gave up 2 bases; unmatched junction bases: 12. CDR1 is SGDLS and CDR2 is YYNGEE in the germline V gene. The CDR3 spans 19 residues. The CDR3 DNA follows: TGTGCCAGCAGCGTAGCTACCGGTGGGACTAGCGACTTCACAGATACGCAGTATTTT. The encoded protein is CASSVATGGTSDFTDTQYF.

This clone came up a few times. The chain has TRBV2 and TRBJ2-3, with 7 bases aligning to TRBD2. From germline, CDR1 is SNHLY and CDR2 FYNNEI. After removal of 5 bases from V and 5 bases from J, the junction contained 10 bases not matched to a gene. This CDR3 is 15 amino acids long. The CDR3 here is CASSLGPPGGDTQYF. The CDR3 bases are TGTGCCAGCAGTCTGGGACCCCCGGGGGGAGATACGCAGTATTTT.

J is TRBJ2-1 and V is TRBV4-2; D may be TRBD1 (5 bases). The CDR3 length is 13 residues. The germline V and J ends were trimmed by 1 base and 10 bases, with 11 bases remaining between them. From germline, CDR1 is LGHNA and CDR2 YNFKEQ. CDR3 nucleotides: TGTGCCAGCAGCCAAGTGGGGCTCCCCGAGCAGTTCTTC. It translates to CASSQVGLPEQFF.

The chain's CDR3 is CSANRGISTDTQYF. In nucleotides, the CDR3 is TGCAGCGCTAACAGGGGAATTAGCACAGATACGCAGTATTTT. V is TRBV29-1 and J is TRBJ2-3; the match to TRBD1 covers 7 bases. The trim removed 7 bases at V and 0 bases at J, leaving 7 bases unmatched. This CDR3 has 14 residues. Germline lookup yields CDR1 SQVTM and CDR2 ANQGSEA.

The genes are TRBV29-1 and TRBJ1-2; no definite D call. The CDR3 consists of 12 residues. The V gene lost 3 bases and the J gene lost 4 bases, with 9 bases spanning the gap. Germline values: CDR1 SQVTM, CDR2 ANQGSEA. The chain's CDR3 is CSVDEGGYGYTF. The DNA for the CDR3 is TGCAGCGTTGACGAGGGAGGCTATGGCTACACCTTC.

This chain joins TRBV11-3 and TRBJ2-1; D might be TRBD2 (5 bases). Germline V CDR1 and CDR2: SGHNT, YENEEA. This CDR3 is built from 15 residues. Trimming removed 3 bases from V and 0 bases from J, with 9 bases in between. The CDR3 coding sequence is TGTGCCAGCAGCTTGAGGGAAAGCTCCTACAATGAGCAGTTCTTC. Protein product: CASSLRESSYNEQFF.

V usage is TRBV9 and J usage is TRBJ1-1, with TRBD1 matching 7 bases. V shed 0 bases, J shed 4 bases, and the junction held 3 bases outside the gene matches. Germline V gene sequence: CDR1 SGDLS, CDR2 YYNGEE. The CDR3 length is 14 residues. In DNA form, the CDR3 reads TGTGCCAGCAGCGTAGAGGCAGGGGGCACTGAAGCTTTCTTT. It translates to CASSVEAGGTEAFF.

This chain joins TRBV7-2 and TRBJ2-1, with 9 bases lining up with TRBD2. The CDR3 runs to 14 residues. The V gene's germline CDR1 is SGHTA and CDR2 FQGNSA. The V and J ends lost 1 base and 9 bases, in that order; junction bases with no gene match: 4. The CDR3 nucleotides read TGTGCCAGCAGCTTAGGTAGCGGGAGTGCTGAGCAGTTCTTC. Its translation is CASSLGSGSAEQFF. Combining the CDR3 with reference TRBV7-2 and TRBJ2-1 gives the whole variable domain GAGVSQSPSNKVTEKGKDVELRCDPISGHTALYWYRQSLGQGLEFLIYFQGNSAPDKSGLPSDRFSAERTGGSVSTLTIQRTQQEDSAVYLCASSLGSGSAEQFFGPGTRLTVL.

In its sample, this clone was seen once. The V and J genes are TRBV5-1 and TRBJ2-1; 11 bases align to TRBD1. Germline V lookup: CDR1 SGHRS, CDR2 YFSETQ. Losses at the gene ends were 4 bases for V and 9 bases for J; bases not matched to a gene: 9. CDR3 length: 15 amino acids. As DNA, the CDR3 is TGCGCCAGCAGCCCGGGGACAGGGGGGGAGACTGAGCAGTTCTTC. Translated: CASSPGTGGETEQFF. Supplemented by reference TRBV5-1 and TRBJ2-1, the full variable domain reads KAGVTQTPRYLIKTRGQQVTLSCSPISGHRSVSWYQQTPGQGLQFLFEYFSETQRNKGNFPGRFSGRQFSNSRSEMNVSTLELGDSALYLCASSPGTGGETEQFFGPGTRLTVL.

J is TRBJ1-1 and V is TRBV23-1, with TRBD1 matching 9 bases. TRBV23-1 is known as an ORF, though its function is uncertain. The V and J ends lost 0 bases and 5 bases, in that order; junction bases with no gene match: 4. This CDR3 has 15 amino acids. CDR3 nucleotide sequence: TGCGCCAGCAGTCAATCGGGGACAGGGAATACTGAAGCTTTCTTT. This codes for CASSQSGTGNTEAFF.

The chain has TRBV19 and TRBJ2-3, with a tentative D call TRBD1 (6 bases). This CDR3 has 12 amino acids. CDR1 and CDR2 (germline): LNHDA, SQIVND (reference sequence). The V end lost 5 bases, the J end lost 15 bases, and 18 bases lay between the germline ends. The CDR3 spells CASSSRDTPPYF. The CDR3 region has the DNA TGTGCCAGTAGTTCCAGGGACACCCCCCCCTATTTT. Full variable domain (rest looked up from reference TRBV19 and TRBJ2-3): DGGITQSPKYLFRKEGQNVTLSCEQNLNHDAMYWYRQDPGQGLRLIYYSQIVNDFQKGDIAEGYSVSREKKESFPLTVTSAQKNPTAFYLCASSSRDTPPYFGPGTRLTVL.

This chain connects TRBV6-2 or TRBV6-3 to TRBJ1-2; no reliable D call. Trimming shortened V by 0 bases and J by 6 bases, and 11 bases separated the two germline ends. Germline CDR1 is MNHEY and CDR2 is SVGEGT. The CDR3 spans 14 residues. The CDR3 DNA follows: TGTGCCAGCAGTTACTCGCCAGGTCTAAATGGCTACACCTTC. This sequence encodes CASSYSPGLNGYTF.

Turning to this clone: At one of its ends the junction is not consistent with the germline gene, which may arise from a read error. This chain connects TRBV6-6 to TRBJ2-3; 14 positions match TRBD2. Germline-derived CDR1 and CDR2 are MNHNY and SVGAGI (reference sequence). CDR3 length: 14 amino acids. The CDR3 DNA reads TGTGCCAGCAGCTGGGGACTAGCGGGGGCCAGTCCCCTTTTT. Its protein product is CASSWGLAGASPLF.

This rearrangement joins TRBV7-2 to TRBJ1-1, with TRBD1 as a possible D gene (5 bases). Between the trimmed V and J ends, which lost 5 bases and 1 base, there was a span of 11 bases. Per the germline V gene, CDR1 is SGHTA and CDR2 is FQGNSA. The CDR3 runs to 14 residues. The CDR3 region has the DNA TGTGCCAGCAGCCTATCCGACAGGAACACTGAAGCTTTCTTT. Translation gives CASSLSDRNTEAFF.

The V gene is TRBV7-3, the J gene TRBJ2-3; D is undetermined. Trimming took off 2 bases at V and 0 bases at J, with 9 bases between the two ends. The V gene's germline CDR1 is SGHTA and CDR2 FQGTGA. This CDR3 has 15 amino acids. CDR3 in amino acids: CASSLRSASTDTQYF. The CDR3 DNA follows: TGTGCCAGCAGCTTACGAAGCGCCAGCACAGATACGCAGTATTTT. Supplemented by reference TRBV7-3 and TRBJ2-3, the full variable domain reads GAGVSQTPSNKVTEKGKYVELRCDPISGHTALYWYRQSLGQGPEFLIYFQGTGAADDSGLPNDRFFAVRPEGSVSTLKIQRTERGDSAVYLCASSLRSASTDTQYFGPGTRLTVL.

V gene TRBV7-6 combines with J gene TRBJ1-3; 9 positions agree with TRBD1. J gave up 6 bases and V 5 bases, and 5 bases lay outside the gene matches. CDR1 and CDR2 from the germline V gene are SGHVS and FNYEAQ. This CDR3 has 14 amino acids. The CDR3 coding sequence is TGTGCCAGCAGCCAGGGACAGGGTGTAAACACCATATATTTT. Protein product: CASSQGQGVNTIYF.

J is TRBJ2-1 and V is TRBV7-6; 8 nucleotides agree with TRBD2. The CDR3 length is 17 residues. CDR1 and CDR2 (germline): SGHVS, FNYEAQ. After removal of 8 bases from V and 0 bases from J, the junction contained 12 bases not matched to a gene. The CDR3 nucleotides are TGTGCCAGCTCCCTCGGGGGGGGCGTTAGCTCCTACAATGAGCAGTTCTTC. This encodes CASSLGGGVSSYNEQFF.

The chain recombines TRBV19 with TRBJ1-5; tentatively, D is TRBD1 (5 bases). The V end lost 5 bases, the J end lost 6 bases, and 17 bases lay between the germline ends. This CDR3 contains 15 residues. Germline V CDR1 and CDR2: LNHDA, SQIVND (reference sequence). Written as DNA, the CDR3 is TGTGCCAGTAGTTCCCGACAGCAGGCGGTTCAGCCCCAGCATTTT. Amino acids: CASSSRQQAVQPQHF.

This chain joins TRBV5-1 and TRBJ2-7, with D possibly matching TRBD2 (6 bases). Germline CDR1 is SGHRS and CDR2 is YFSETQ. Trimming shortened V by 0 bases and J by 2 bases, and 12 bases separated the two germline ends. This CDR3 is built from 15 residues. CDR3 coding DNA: TGCGCCAGCAGCTTGGCCGTAGCGGATCCCTACGAGCAGTACTTC. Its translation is CASSLAVADPYEQYF. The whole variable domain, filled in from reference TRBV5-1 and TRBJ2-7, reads KAGVTQTPRYLIKTRGQQVTLSCSPISGHRSVSWYQQTPGQGLQFLFEYFSETQRNKGNFPGRFSGRQFSNSRSEMNVSTLELGDSALYLCASSLAVADPYEQYFGPGTRLTVT.

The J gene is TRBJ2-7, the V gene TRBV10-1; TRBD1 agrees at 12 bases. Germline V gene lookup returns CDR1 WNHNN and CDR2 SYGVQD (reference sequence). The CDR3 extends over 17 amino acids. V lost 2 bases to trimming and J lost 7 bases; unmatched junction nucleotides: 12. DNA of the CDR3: TGCGCCAGCAGTGAGCCACCCGGGACAGGGGGCGCGGGGGAGCAGTACTTC. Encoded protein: CASSEPPGTGGAGEQYF.

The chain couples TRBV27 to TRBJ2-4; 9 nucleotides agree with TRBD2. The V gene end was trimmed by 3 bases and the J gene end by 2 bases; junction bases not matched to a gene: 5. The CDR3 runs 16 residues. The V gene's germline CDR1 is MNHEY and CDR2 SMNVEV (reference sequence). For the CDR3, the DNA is TGTGCCAGCAGTTTGGTCCTAGCGGGATCCAAAAACATTCAGTACTTC. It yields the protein CASSLVLAGSKNIQYF.